These 16 T cell receptor beta chains share one sample of origin, sequenced in a study of T cell clones after liver transplantation. This table comes from immunoSEQ multiplex PCR, and its TCRdb copy is limited to in-frame clones, with some not included. Counted here are tens of thousands of clones, over 65% occurring once; the ten biggest clones make up 2.8%. The sequencing used CD4+ T cells from blood, collected at the 22-month timepoint. The receptors stem from a human patient who received a liver transplant. Certain T cells may be donor cells from the graft.

This chain links TRBV29-1 with TRBJ2-7; D gene ambiguous. The CDR3 sequence is 11 residues long. From germline, CDR1 is SQVTM and CDR2 ANQGSEA. The V end lost 4 bases, the J end lost 3 bases, and 7 bases lay between the germline ends. This chain's CDR3 is CSVVYSYEQYF. DNA for the CDR3: TGCAGCGTTGTCTATAGCTACGAGCAGTACTTC.

The V gene is TRBV9, the J gene TRBJ1-1; the D is unclear. The CDR3 has 13 residues. Germline loops: CDR1 SGDLS, CDR2 YYNGEE. Trimming stripped 0 bases from V and 10 bases from J, with 13 bases between. The CDR3 DNA follows: TGTGCCAGCAGCGTAGAGAGCCATGGAGGAGCTTTCTTT. This gives the protein CASSVESHGGAFF.

The chain links TRBV9 to TRBJ2-7; 7 nucleotides line up with TRBD1. Losses at the gene ends were 3 bases for V and 1 base for J; bases not matched to a gene: 4. CDR1 is SGDLS and CDR2 is YYNGEE in the germline V gene. The CDR3 has 14 amino acids. The CDR3 DNA is TGTGCCAGCAGCGCCAGGGACAGTTCCTACGAGCAGTACTTC. Residues: CASSARDSSYEQYF.

The V and J genes are TRBV5-1 and TRBJ2-2; maybe TRBD2 (5 bases). Germline CDR1 SGHRS, CDR2 YFSETQ. The CDR3 is 16 residues long. Trimming left V 7 bases short and J 5 bases short, with 21 bases between. This CDR3 is CASRKAGMPGTGELFF. CDR3 nucleotide sequence: TGCGCCAGCCGCAAGGCCGGTATGCCGGGGACCGGGGAGCTGTTTTTT.

This sequence joins TRBV29-1 and TRBJ2-5; 7 nucleotides align to TRBD2. CDR1 is SQVTM, CDR2 ANQGSEA, per germline. J gave up 2 bases and V 4 bases, and 1 base lay outside the gene matches. CDR3 length equals 12 residues. CDR3 loop: CSVAGLQETQYF. CDR3 coding DNA: TGCAGCGTTGCGGGACTACAAGAGACCCAGTACTTC.

This clone was counted between two and nine times. This rearrangement joins TRBV5-1 to TRBJ2-7; weak D call: TRBD1 (5 bases). The ends were cut back, 1 base at V and 2 bases at J, with 10 bases in the middle. In germline, CDR1 is SGHRS, CDR2 YFSETQ. The CDR3 contains 14 residues. CDR3 sequence (DNA): TGCGCCAGCAGCTTGTCAGGGATGCCCTACGAGCAGTACTTC. Translating gives CASSLSGMPYEQYF.

This chain uses TRBV2 with TRBJ1-6, with D possibly TRBD1 on 6 matching bases. Germline values: CDR1 SNHLY, CDR2 FYNNEI. This CDR3 spans 14 amino acids. Trimming removed 6 bases at V and 7 bases at J, with 13 bases between. This CDR3 reads CASRSGGGNSPLHF. The DNA for the CDR3 is TGTGCCAGCAGGAGCGGGGGCGGGAATTCACCCCTCCACTTT.

This chain joins TRBV19 and TRBJ2-3; 15 nucleotides agree with TRBD2. Looked up from germline, CDR1 is LNHDA and CDR2 is SQIVND (reference sequence). Germline trimming cut 10 bases from V and 2 bases from J; bases unmatched to any gene: 7. This CDR3 contains 16 residues. The CDR3 DNA reads as TGTGCCACCCTGGGGACTAGCGGGAGGATCACAGATACGCAGTATTTT. Residues: CATLGTSGRITDTQYF.

The gene calls are TRBV5-5 and TRBJ2-3; 14 nucleotides match TRBD2. CDR3 length: 17 amino acids. With 1 base clipped from V and 7 bases from J, the junction kept 8 bases outside the gene matches. The germline gives CDR1 SGHKS, CDR2 YYEKEE (reference sequence). The CDR3 reads CASSLRTSGGLPNTQYF. CDR3 nucleotide sequence: TGTGCCAGCAGCTTGAGGACTAGCGGGGGGCTTCCAAATACGCAGTATTTT.

This chain uses TRBV11-1 with TRBJ2-7; 7 nucleotides align to TRBD2. The CDR3 has 14 amino acids. Trimming at V came to 1 base and at J to 4 bases, leaving 4 bases not matched to a gene. Germline loops: CDR1 SGHAT, CDR2 FQDESV (reference sequence). In DNA, the CDR3 is TGTGCCAGCAGCTTAGGCGGGAGTGGGTACGAGCAGTACTTC. This encodes CASSLGGSGYEQYF.

The chain employs TRBV9 and TRBJ2-1; 11 bases map to TRBD2. V was clipped by 1 base and J by 7 bases; unmatched bases: 13. This CDR3 spans 18 amino acids. Germline CDR1 is SGDLS and CDR2 is YYNGEE. The CDR3 sequence: CASSVMDFPLAGENEQFF. The CDR3 DNA sequence: TGTGCCAGCAGCGTAATGGACTTTCCACTAGCGGGGGAAAATGAGCAGTTCTTC.

Here the CDR3 DNA reads TGTGCCATCAGTGGTAGGGACGCTCGAAGCTCCCCAGATACGCAGTATTTT. Amino acids: CAISGRDARSSPDTQYF. The chain has TRBV10-3 and TRBJ2-3; D is possibly TRBD1 or TRBD2 (5 bases each). The CDR3 has 17 amino acids. Germline CDR1 is ENHRY and CDR2 is SYGVKD. V was shortened by 4 bases and J by 4 bases, with 21 bases between the two germline ends.

The chain carries TRBV13 and TRBJ1-1; 7 nucleotides agree with TRBD1. Germline lookup yields CDR1 PRHDT and CDR2 FYEKMQ (reference sequence). This CDR3 is built from 14 residues. Trimming removed 5 bases from V and 5 bases from J; junction bases left unmatched: 8. CDR3 bases: TGTGCCAGCAGCATAATGACAGGGTTTACTGAAGCTTTCTTT. This codes for CASSIMTGFTEAFF.

The chain uses TRBV6-5 and TRBJ2-1; unclear D gene. Germline V CDR1 and CDR2: MNHEY, SVGAGI. The CDR3 is made up of 15 amino acids. The ends were cut back, 7 bases at V and 0 bases at J, with 13 bases in the middle. CDR3 residues: CASTSSDSSYNEQFF. For the CDR3, the DNA is TGTGCCAGCACCTCAAGTGATAGCTCCTACAATGAGCAGTTCTTC.

The chain recombines TRBV9 with TRBJ1-2; D is perhaps TRBD1 (6 bases). Trimming stripped 0 bases from V and 3 bases from J, with 12 bases between. Germline values: CDR1 SGDLS, CDR2 YYNGEE. The CDR3 has 15 amino acids. The CDR3 DNA reads as TGTGCCAGCAGCGTAGGAGGGGGATTTGACTATGGCTACACCTTC. This gives the protein CASSVGGGFDYGYTF.

The V and J genes are TRBV5-6 and TRBJ2-7, with D perhaps TRBD1 (6 bases). V was shortened by 4 bases and J by 0 bases, with 8 bases between the two germline ends. Germline values: CDR1 SGHDT, CDR2 YYEEEE. This CDR3 comprises 13 residues. CDR3 protein: CASSRDTSYEQYF. The CDR3 DNA follows: TGTGCCAGCAGCCGGGACACCTCCTACGAGCAGTACTTC.